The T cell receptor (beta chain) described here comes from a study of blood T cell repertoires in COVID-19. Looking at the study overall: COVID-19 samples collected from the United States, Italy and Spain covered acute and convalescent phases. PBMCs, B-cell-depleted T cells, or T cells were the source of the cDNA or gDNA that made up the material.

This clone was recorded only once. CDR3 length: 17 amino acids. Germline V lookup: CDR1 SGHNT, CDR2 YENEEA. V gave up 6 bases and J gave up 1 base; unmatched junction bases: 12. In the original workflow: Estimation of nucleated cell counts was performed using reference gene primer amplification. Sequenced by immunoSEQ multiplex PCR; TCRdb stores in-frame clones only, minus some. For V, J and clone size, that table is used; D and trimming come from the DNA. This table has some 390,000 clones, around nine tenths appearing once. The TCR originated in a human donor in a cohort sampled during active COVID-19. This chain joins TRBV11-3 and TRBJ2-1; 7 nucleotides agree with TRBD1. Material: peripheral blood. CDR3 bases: TGTGCCAGCAGTTCCGCAAGGGGGCCTAGTTCCTACAATGAGCAGTTCTTC. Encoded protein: CASSSARGPSSYNEQFF. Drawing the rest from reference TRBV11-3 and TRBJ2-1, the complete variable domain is EAGVVQSPRYKIIEKKQPVAFWCNPISGHNTLYWYLQNLGQGPELLIRYENEEAVDDSQLPKDRFSAERLKGVDSTLKIQPAELGDSAVYLCASSSARGPSSYNEQFFGPGTRLTVL.